These 26 T cell receptor beta chains were all obtained from the same sample, sequenced in a study of blood T cell repertoires in COVID-19. Clones were sequenced by immunoSEQ multiplex PCR, and TCRdb holds only the in-frame ones, with some missing. This sample has over 200,000 clones, with under 90% found just once. The source material was peripheral blood. These receptor sequences come from a woman older than 75 with COVID-19, enrolled during active disease.

This clone was seen a single time. The chain combines TRBV4-2 with TRBJ1-2; D call uncertain. There are 15 residues in the CDR3. Trimming stripped 0 bases from V and 4 bases from J, with 12 bases between. Germline values: CDR1 LGHNA, CDR2 YNFKEQ. In DNA form, the CDR3 reads TGTGCCAGCAGCCAAGATTCGGGATCGCCCTATGGCTACACCTTC. Translating it yields CASSQDSGSPYGYTF.

The V gene is TRBV4-1, the J gene TRBJ2-1; 7 positions agree with TRBD2. The CDR3 covers 16 residues. V shed 4 bases, J shed 2 bases, and the junction held 8 bases outside the gene matches. Germline V lookup: CDR1 MGHRA, CDR2 YSYEKL. DNA of the CDR3: TGCGCCAGCAGCCGGGAAGGACTAGGGGCCTACAATGAGCAGTTCTTC. Translated, it gives CASSREGLGAYNEQFF.

V usage is TRBV12-3 or TRBV12-4 and J usage is TRBJ2-1; D is uncertain. This CDR3 comprises 13 residues. V lost 2 bases and J 8 bases, leaving 10 bases between the germline ends. The CDR3 reads CASSLIRVYEQFF. The CDR3 nucleotides are TGTGCCAGCAGTTTAATTCGGGTCTATGAGCAGTTCTTC.

The chain couples TRBV2 to TRBJ1-2; tentative D call: TRBD1 (6 bases). This CDR3 comprises 15 residues. V shed 10 bases and J shed 4 bases, with 22 bases lying between them. The germline CDR1 and CDR2 sequences are SNHLY and FYNNEI. CDR3: CAIGTVGGSAYGYTF. CDR3 coding DNA: TGTGCCATTGGGACCGTTGGGGGCAGCGCCTATGGCTACACCTTC.

The chain has TRBV28 and TRBJ2-3; TRBD2 aligns across 7 bases. This CDR3 is built from 17 residues. Trimming removed 5 bases from V and 7 bases from J; junction bases left unmatched: 18. In germline, CDR1 is MDHEN, CDR2 SYDVKM. For the CDR3, the DNA is TGTGCCAGCAGTGGGACTTTGGGCGGGAGTCCCTCACATACGCAGTATTTT. This sequence encodes CASSGTLGGSPSHTQYF.

In nucleotides, the CDR3 is TGTGCCAGCAGTCCCGGCAGGGGCAGGGGAGATACGCAGTATTTT. It yields the protein CASSPGRGRGDTQYF. The V and J genes are TRBV6-5 and TRBJ2-3, with TRBD1 as a possible D gene (6 bases). V lost 5 bases, J lost 5 bases, and 17 bases lay in between. The CDR3 totals 15 residues. Germline-derived CDR1 and CDR2 are MNHEY and SVGAGI.

The chain links TRBV6-6 to TRBJ2-7; D might be TRBD2 (6 bases). The CDR3 covers 14 residues. Per the germline V gene, CDR1 is MNHNY and CDR2 is SVGAGI (reference sequence). V shed 2 bases and J shed 3 bases, with 11 bases lying between them. The CDR3: CASSYEGRSYEQYF. CDR3 bases: TGTGCCAGCAGTTACGAAGGGAGGAGCTACGAGCAGTACTTC.

Only one count was recorded for this clone. The chain employs TRBV6-5 and TRBJ1-1; TRBD1 might be the D (6 bases). V lost 6 bases and J lost 8, with 10 bases in between. From germline, CDR1 is MNHEY and CDR2 SVGAGI. CDR3 length: 11 amino acids. CDR3 nucleotides: TGTGCCAGCAGAGCCGGGACAGAAGCTTTCTTT. This encodes CASRAGTEAFF.

There are a few counts of this clone. The rearrangement uses TRBV3-1 (or the pseudogene TRBV3-2) and TRBJ2-7; a weak D match, TRBD1 (5 bases). CDR3 length: 13 amino acids. The V end was cut by 1 base, the J end by 3 bases, with 7 bases between. Germline-derived CDR1 and CDR2 are LGHDT and YNNKEL (reference sequence). In nucleotides, the CDR3 is TGTGCCAGCAGCCAAGGACAGCACTACGAGCAGTACTTC. Protein: CASSQGQHYEQYF.

This sequence joins TRBV5-4 and TRBJ2-5, with 7 nucleotides matching TRBD2. The CDR3 has 13 amino acids. Germline-derived CDR1 and CDR2 are SGHNT and YYREEE (reference sequence). After removal of 10 bases from V and 0 bases from J, the junction contained 6 bases not matched to a gene. CDR3 amino acids: CAFTRGDQETQYF. In nucleotides, the CDR3 is TGTGCCTTCACCCGGGGGGACCAAGAGACCCAGTACTTC.

The chain has TRBV5-6 and TRBJ2-5, with D perhaps TRBD2 (7 bases). The germline gives CDR1 SGHDT, CDR2 YYEEEE. The ends were cut back, 3 bases at V and 3 bases at J, with 27 bases in the middle. The CDR3 is made up of 19 amino acids. The CDR3 here is CASSWGGGVQGHWKETQYF. The CDR3 region has the DNA TGTGCCAGCAGCTGGGGGGGTGGAGTCCAGGGACACTGGAAAGAGACCCAGTACTTC.

This clone was seen a few times. This chain joins TRBV11-2 and TRBJ1-2; the D is unclear. V gave up 5 bases and J gave up 2 bases, with 6 bases separating them. The CDR3 has 12 amino acids. Germline values: CDR1 SGHAT, CDR2 FQNNGV. DNA of the CDR3: TGTGCCAGCAGCCCAGAAAACTATGGCTACACCTTC. This translates into CASSPENYGYTF.

The V gene is TRBV7-9, the J gene TRBJ2-1, with D possibly TRBD1 on 6 matching bases. The CDR3 sequence is 15 residues long. The V end was cut by 3 bases, the J end by 7 bases, with 16 bases between. Germline V lookup: CDR1 SEHNR, CDR2 FQNEAQ (reference sequence). This chain's CDR3 is CASSFNTGMANEQFF. The CDR3 DNA reads as TGTGCCAGCAGCTTCAATACAGGGATGGCGAATGAGCAGTTCTTC.

The CDR3 reads CASAEGAQETQYF. The DNA of the CDR3 is TGTGCGTCGGCCGAGGGGGCCCAAGAGACCCAGTACTTC. The V call is TRBV7-8, the J call TRBJ2-5, with 7 bases matching TRBD1. CDR3 length: 13 amino acids. Germline assignment: CDR1 SGHVS and CDR2 FQNEAQ.

This rearrangement joins TRBV7-3 to TRBJ2-2; TRBD1 might be the D (5 bases). The germline V gene encodes CDR1 SGHTA and CDR2 FQGTGA. Trimming removed 5 bases at V and 1 base at J, with 8 bases between. This CDR3 comprises 14 residues. CDR3 protein: CASSPDKNTGELFF. The CDR3 bases are TGTGCCAGCAGCCCGGACAAGAACACCGGGGAGCTGTTTTTT.

The chain couples TRBV5-1 to TRBJ2-5; D is uncertain. Trimming left V 0 bases short and J 2 bases short, with 5 bases between. The CDR3 extends over 13 amino acids. From germline, CDR1 is SGHRS and CDR2 YFSETQ. CDR3 loop: CASSLGPQETQYF. CDR3 bases: TGCGCCAGCAGCTTGGGGCCACAAGAGACCCAGTACTTC.

V and J are TRBV19 and TRBJ1-1; 9 positions agree with TRBD1. The CDR3 runs to 15 residues. V lost 7 bases and J lost 2; bases outside the gene matches: 8. CDR1 LNHDA and CDR2 SQIVND come from the germline V gene (reference sequence). The CDR3 here is CASTQVTGGNTEAFF. In nucleotides, the CDR3 is TGTGCCAGTACTCAGGTGACAGGGGGAAACACTGAAGCTTTCTTT.

Only a few counts were recorded for this clone. The rearrangement joins TRBV24-1 to TRBJ1-2; 10 bases fit TRBD1. This CDR3 spans 18 amino acids. Germline CDR1 is KGHDR and CDR2 is SFDVKD. J lost 8 bases, V lost 0 bases, and 14 bases had no gene match. CDR3 amino acids: CATSDLEAVDRGHEGYTF. The CDR3 DNA is TGTGCCACCAGTGATTTGGAGGCGGTCGACAGGGGGCATGAAGGCTACACCTTC.

The chain carries TRBV5-1 and TRBJ2-3; 7 bases map to TRBD1. Germline assignment: CDR1 SGHRS and CDR2 YFSETQ. Trimming at V came to 4 bases and at J to 0 bases, leaving 5 bases not matched to a gene. The CDR3 loop spans 15 amino acids. The CDR3 region has the DNA TGCGCCAGCAGCCCAGGGGGAACTAGCACAGATACGCAGTATTTT. It specifies CASSPGGTSTDTQYF.

This chain joins TRBV18 and TRBJ2-2, with 7 bases fitting TRBD2. The J segment lost 5 bases and the V segment lost 5 bases, leaving 11 bases of the junction unmatched. The CDR3 contains 16 residues. Per the germline V gene, CDR1 is KGHSH and CDR2 is LQKENI. The CDR3 bases are TGTGCCAGCTCATCCGCTTCTAGCGGCGGAACCGGGGAGCTGTTTTTT. Amino acid sequence: CASSSASSGGTGELFF.

The CDR3 DNA reads as TGCGCCAGCAGCTTGGAAGGGGTCTATGGCTACACCTTC. Its protein product is CASSLEGVYGYTF. The chain has TRBV5-1 and TRBJ1-2; a possible D gene is TRBD1 (5 bases). The germline CDR1 and CDR2 sequences are SGHRS and YFSETQ. V shed 0 bases and J shed 4 bases, with 7 bases lying between them. The CDR3 totals 13 residues.

V usage is TRBV19 and J usage is TRBJ1-6; D unresolved. This CDR3 spans 12 amino acids. Germline V gene lookup returns CDR1 LNHDA and CDR2 SQIVND (reference sequence). Trimming removed 3 bases from V and 10 bases from J, with 7 bases in between. CDR3 in amino acids: CASSMIQSPLHF. Written as DNA, the CDR3 is TGTGCCAGTAGTATGATCCAGTCACCCCTCCACTTT.

The rearrangement uses TRBV7-9 and TRBJ1-2, with a possible D match to TRBD1 (6 bases). Germline-derived CDR1 and CDR2 are SEHNR and FQNEAQ (reference sequence). The CDR3 consists of 13 residues. V was clipped by 5 bases and J by 7 bases, with 14 bases between them. In nucleotides, the CDR3 is TGTGCCAGCAGCGACAGGTCCGTTGGTGGCTACACCTTC. Translation: CASSDRSVGGYTF.

The V gene is TRBV5-1, the J gene TRBJ2-1; D is ambiguous. Trimming took off 0 bases at V and 5 bases at J, with 9 bases between the two ends. In germline, CDR1 is SGHRS, CDR2 YFSETQ. The length of the CDR3 is 14 residues. CDR3: CASSLGSSHNEQFF. The CDR3 DNA follows: TGCGCCAGCAGCTTGGGTAGCTCGCACAATGAGCAGTTCTTC.

V gene TRBV18 combines with J gene TRBJ1-1, with 7 nucleotides matching TRBD1. The trim removed 6 bases at V and 1 base at J, leaving 8 bases unmatched. The length of the CDR3 is 15 residues. In germline, CDR1 is KGHSH, CDR2 LQKENI. The CDR3 here is CASSLLTGTNTEAFF. CDR3 in DNA: TGTGCCAGCTCGCTTCTGACAGGGACGAACACTGAAGCTTTCTTT.

This rearrangement joins TRBV5-4 to TRBJ2-2, with 7 bases aligning to TRBD1. Looked up from germline, CDR1 is SGHNT and CDR2 is YYREEE (reference sequence). The CDR3 has 15 residues. V was pared by 1 base and J by 7 bases, with 7 bases of the junction left unmatched. CDR3 DNA sequence: TGTGCCAGCAGCTTGAAACAGGGGTTCGGCGGGGAGCTGTTTTTT. Its translation is CASSLKQGFGGELFF.